The next 8 T cell receptor beta chains were all read from a single sample in a study of T cell changes during pregnancy in multiple sclerosis. The protocol was immunoSEQ multiplex PCR, while the TCRdb copy is restricted to in-frame clones and leaves out a portion. This sample carries some 40,000 clones, roughly 93% of them seen once, and the ten largest clones take approximately 0.42%. Specimen: CD4+ T cells from peripheral blood mononuclear cells, collected in the second trimester of pregnancy. All receptors derive from a female donor with multiple sclerosis, enrolled in a pregnancy study.

This rearrangement joins TRBV7-5 to TRBJ1-1; TRBD1 is taken as the D call from the table, unchecked against the DNA. TRBV7-5 is flagged as a pseudogene. CDR3 length equals 13 residues. CDR3 sequence (DNA): TGTGTCAGAAGACAAACAGGGTGCACTGAAGCTTTCTTT. This encodes CVRRQTGCTEAFF.

This sequence joins TRBV6-1 and TRBJ1-2; D is undetermined. V lost 3 bases to trimming and J lost 0 bases, with 14 bases between them. CDR3 size: 16 residues. Germline CDR1 is MNHNS and CDR2 is SASEGT. In DNA, the CDR3 is TGTGCCAGCAGTGATCCGAGTTTTGAGTCTAACTATGGCTACACCTTC. Translating gives CASSDPSFESNYGYTF.

The rearrangement links TRBV9 to TRBJ2-7, with D perhaps TRBD2 (5 bases). V lost 0 bases and J 0 bases, leaving 7 bases between the germline ends. This CDR3 contains 14 residues. Germline CDR1 reads SGDLS; CDR2 reads YYNGEE. CDR3 sequence: CASSVGGSSYEQYF. The CDR3 bases are TGTGCCAGCAGCGTAGGAGGGAGCTCCTACGAGCAGTACTTC.

The CDR3 loop is CASGRGNEQFF. DNA for the CDR3: TGCGCCAGCGGCAGGGGCAATGAGCAGTTCTTC. J is TRBJ2-1 and V is TRBV5-1, with D possibly being TRBD1 (6 bases). Germline CDR1 and CDR2: SGHRS and YFSETQ. The V end was cut by 7 bases, the J end by 6 bases, with 8 bases between. The CDR3 spans 11 residues. Full variable domain (remainder filled in from reference TRBV5-1 and TRBJ2-1): KAGVTQTPRYLIKTRGQQVTLSCSPISGHRSVSWYQQTPGQGLQFLFEYFSETQRNKGNFPGRFSGRQFSNSRSEMNVSTLELGDSALYLCASGRGNEQFFGPGTRLTVL.

This clone was recorded once. This chain links TRBV6-6 with TRBJ2-3; D remains ambiguous. V was clipped by 11 bases and J by 4 bases, with 22 bases between them. The germline CDR1 and CDR2 sequences are MNHNY and SVGAGI (reference sequence). CDR3 length: 15 residues. CDR3 bases: TGTGCCGCAGCCCACCCAACGGGTGCTCCAGATACGCAGTATTTT. Residues: CAAAHPTGAPDTQYF.

The chain has TRBV2 and TRBJ2-7, with TRBD1 identical over 11 bases. The CDR3 runs 15 residues. Germline lookup yields CDR1 SNHLY and CDR2 FYNNEI. The ends lost 4 bases at V and 3 bases at J; junction bases unmatched: 5. CDR3 nucleotide sequence: TGTGCCAGCAGTGGGGGACAGGGGGGCTACTACGAGCAGTACTTC. It translates to CASSGGQGGYYEQYF. The variable domain in full, with the rest retrieved from reference TRBV2 and TRBJ2-7, is EPEVTQTPSHQVTQMGQEVILRCVPISNHLYFYWYRQILGQKVEFLVSFYNNEISEKSEIFDDQFSVERPDGSNFTLKIRSTKLEDSAMYFCASSGGQGGYYEQYFGPGTRLTVT.

The CDR3 spells CASSEAHSNQPQHF. DNA of the CDR3: TGTGCCAGCAGTGAAGCACATAGCAATCAGCCCCAGCATTTT. The chain has TRBV6-1 and TRBJ1-5; D not certain. V gave up 0 bases and J gave up 0 bases, with 3 bases separating them. This CDR3 region has 14 residues. Germline assignment: CDR1 MNHNS and CDR2 SASEGT.

The chain recombines TRBV18 with TRBJ2-2; the D gene is possibly TRBD2 (6 bases). This CDR3 has 16 amino acids. Germline values: CDR1 KGHSH, CDR2 LQKENI. Between the trimmed V and J ends, which lost 4 bases and 7 bases, there was a span of 19 bases. CDR3 coding DNA: TGTGCCAGCTCACTGGGTTCCGGGAGTTTTCACGGGGAGCTGTTTTTT. Its protein is CASSLGSGSFHGELFF. The variable domain in full, completed from reference TRBV18 and TRBJ2-2, reads NAGVMQNPRHLVRRRGQEARLRCSPMKGHSHVYWYRQLPEEGLKFMVYLQKENIIDESGMPKERFSAEFPKEGPSILRIQQVVRGDSAAYFCASSLGSGSFHGELFFGEGSRLTVL.